The 4 T cell receptor beta chains reported below all come from one sample, sequenced in a study of PD-1 blockade in classical Hodgkin lymphoma. Only in-frame clones appear in the TCRdb table, and some are missing; sequencing was by immunoSEQ multiplex PCR. The sample has about 58,000 clones, around 90% seen once. Patients all relapsed after autologous stem cell transplantation, and there was variation in brentuximab vedotin exposure. The source was peripheral blood mononuclear cells (PBMCs), collected before the second cycle of nivolumab. These receptors originate from a human donor with classical Hodgkin lymphoma.

This chain joins TRBV7-2 and TRBJ1-4; D is possibly TRBD1 (5 bases). This CDR3 has 13 residues. The germline V and J ends were trimmed by 6 bases and 3 bases, with 8 bases remaining between them. CDR1 and CDR2 (germline): SGHTA, FQGNSA. CDR3 loop: CASRRGANEKLFF. CDR3 in DNA: TGTGCCAGCAGGCGAGGGGCTAATGAAAAACTGTTTTTT. The whole variable domain, remainder taken from reference TRBV7-2 and TRBJ1-4, is GAGVSQSPSNKVTEKGKDVELRCDPISGHTALYWYRQSLGQGLEFLIYFQGNSAPDKSGLPSDRFSAERTGGSVSTLTIQRTQQEDSAVYLCASRRGANEKLFFGSGTQLSVL.

The rearrangement joins TRBV11-2 to TRBJ1-6; 8 bases map to TRBD1. V was pared by 5 bases and J by 12 bases, with 12 bases of the junction left unmatched. The CDR3 extends over 15 amino acids. The germline V gene has CDR1 SGHAT and CDR2 FQNNGV. CDR3 DNA: TGTGCCAGCAGCCCTCACTGGCAGGGGGCGGAACCCCTCCACTTT. Amino acid sequence: CASSPHWQGAEPLHF.

The chain is built from TRBV5-1 and TRBJ2-3; 7 nucleotides line up with TRBD2. The CDR3 totals 15 residues. Looked up from germline, CDR1 is SGHRS and CDR2 is YFSETQ. J gave up 4 bases and V 0 bases, and 5 bases lay outside the gene matches. The CDR3 bases are TGCGCCAGCAGCTTGGCGGGGGGTAGCTCAGATACGCAGTATTTT. The encoded protein is CASSLAGGSSDTQYF.

The chain combines TRBV7-8 with TRBJ1-5, with D possibly TRBD1 on 6 matching bases. The CDR3 is made up of 14 amino acids. CDR1 is SGHVS and CDR2 is FQNEAQ in the germline V gene. The ends were cut back, 1 base at V and 9 bases at J, with 13 bases in the middle. Here the CDR3 reads CASSLVQGHLPQHF. Here the CDR3 DNA reads TGTGCCAGCAGCTTAGTCCAGGGACACCTGCCCCAGCATTTT. Filled out from reference TRBV7-8 and TRBJ1-5, the complete variable domain reads GAGVSQSPRYKVAKRGQDVALRCDPISGHVSLFWYQQALGQGPEFLTYFQNEAQLDKSGLPSDRFFAERPEGSVSTLKIQRTQQEDSAVYLCASSLVQGHLPQHFGDGTRLSIL.